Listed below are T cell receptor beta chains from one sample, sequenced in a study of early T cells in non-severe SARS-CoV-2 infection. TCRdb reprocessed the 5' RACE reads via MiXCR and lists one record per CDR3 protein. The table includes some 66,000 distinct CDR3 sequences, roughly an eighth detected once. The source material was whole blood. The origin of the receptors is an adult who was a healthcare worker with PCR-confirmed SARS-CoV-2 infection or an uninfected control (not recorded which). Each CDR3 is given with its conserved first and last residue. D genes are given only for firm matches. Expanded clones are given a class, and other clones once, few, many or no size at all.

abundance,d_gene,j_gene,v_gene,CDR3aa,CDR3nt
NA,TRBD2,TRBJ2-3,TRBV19,CASSSFAGGMTDTQYF,TGTGCCAGTAGTTCTTTTGCGGGGGGCATGACAGATACGCAGTATTTT
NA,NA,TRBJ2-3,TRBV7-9,CASSSTGASADTQYF,TGTGCCAGCAGCTCGACGGGAGCGTCGGCGGATACGCAGTATTTT
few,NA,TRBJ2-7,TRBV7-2,CASSFRDTDYEQYF,TGTGCCAGCAGCTTTCGGGACACGGACTACGAGCAGTACTTC
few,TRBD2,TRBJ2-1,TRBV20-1,CSATGGTSGSYNEQFF,TGCAGTGCAACCGGTGGGACTAGCGGGTCCTACAATGAGCAGTTCTTC
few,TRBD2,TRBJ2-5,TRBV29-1,CSSGTSGETQYF,TGCAGCAGCGGGACTAGTGGAGAGACCCAGTACTTC
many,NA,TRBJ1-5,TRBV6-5,CASSLRAFLSNQPQHF,TGTGCCAGCAGCCTTAGGGCCTTCCTCAGCAATCAGCCCCAGCATTTT
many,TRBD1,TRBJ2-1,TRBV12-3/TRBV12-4,CASSKIKTGGGNEQFF,TGTGCCAGCAGCAAGATTAAGACAGGGGGCGGGAATGAGCAGTTCTTC
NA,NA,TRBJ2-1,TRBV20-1,CSATESGPLLATEQFF,TGCAGTGCTACTGAATCGGGACCTCTTTTAGCCACTGAGCAGTTCTTC
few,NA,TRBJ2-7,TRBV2,CASSEYRDYEQYF,TGTGCCAGCAGTGAATATAGAGACTACGAGCAGTACTTC
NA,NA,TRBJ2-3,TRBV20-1,CSASWGGGTDTQYF,TGCAGTGCTTCCTGGGGCGGGGGCACAGATACGCAGTATTTT
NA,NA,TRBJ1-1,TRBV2,CASSFVGTANTEAFF,TGTGCCAGCAGTTTTGTAGGGACGGCGAACACTGAAGCTTTCTTT
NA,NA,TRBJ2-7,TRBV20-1,CSASSTGIGFYEQYF,TGCAGTGCGAGTTCTACAGGGATAGGATTCTACGAGCAGTACTTC
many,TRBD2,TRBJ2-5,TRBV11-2,CASSLGASGNRETQYF,TGTGCCAGCAGCTTAGGGGCTAGCGGGAATAGAGAGACCCAGTACTTC
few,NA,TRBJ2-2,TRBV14,CASSQGVKTGELFF,TGTGCCAGCAGCCAAGGAGTCAAAACCGGGGAGCTGTTTTTT
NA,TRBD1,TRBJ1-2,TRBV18,CASSPRTGSGYTF,TGTGCCAGCTCACCTAGGACAGGGAGTGGCTACACCTTC
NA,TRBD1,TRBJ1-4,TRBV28,CASTGSSGQIEKLFF,TGTGCCAGCACCGGCTCCTCGGGACAGATTGAAAAACTGTTTTTT
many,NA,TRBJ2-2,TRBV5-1,CASSLGLSPGTGELFF,TGCGCCAGCAGCTTGGGCCTCTCTCCGGGAACCGGGGAGCTGTTTTTT
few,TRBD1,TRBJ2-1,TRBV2,CASSGDRGHQYTEQFF,TGTGCCAGCAGTGGGGACAGGGGACATCAATACACTGAGCAGTTCTTC
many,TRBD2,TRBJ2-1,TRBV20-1,CSPGTSGSNEQFF,TGCAGTCCCGGGACTAGCGGGTCCAATGAGCAGTTCTTC
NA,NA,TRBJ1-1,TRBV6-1,CASSSQGLVAEAFF,TGTGCCAGCAGTTCCCAGGGCTTGGTGGCTGAAGCTTTCTTT
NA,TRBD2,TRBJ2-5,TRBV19,CASSPTGTSGSLRVETQYF,TGTGCCAGTAGTCCGACCGGGACTAGCGGGAGCCTACGAGTGGAGACCCAGTACTTC
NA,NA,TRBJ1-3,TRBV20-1,CSVLGPSGNTIYF,TGCAGTGTACTAGGGCCCTCTGGAAACACCATATATTTT
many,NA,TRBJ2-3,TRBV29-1,CSVGLSGADTQYF,TGCAGCGTTGGTCTGTCGGGAGCGGATACGCAGTATTTT
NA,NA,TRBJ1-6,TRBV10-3,CAIRTEGSPLHF,TGTGCCATCAGGACCGAAGGTTCACCCCTCCACTTT